This T cell receptor beta chain was sequenced for a study of blood T cells in healthy people across ages (dated by TCRdb to 2014 to 2015). Concerning the study at large: Template switching captured roughly one uniquely barcoded TCR beta cDNA molecule per two T cells in model experiments. Four age groups were formed from the donors: young (average 16 years), middle-aged (around 41), aged (roughly 59) and long-lived (around 82). The study measured age-related changes in TCR beta repertoire diversity using deep sequencing normalized with unique cDNA molecular identifiers. Donors of different ages were randomly distributed across sequencing lanes to avoid experimental bias. For two donors (one aged 18 to 29 and one aged 80 or older), the study analyzed two additional independent replicas of 1 million unique cDNA reads from the same blood draw. Points the paper makes about the study in general: Compared with the aged group, the long-lived group had more naive CD4+ T cells, fewer expanded clones and increased TCR diversity, suggesting age selection. Donor CMV infection status was unknown, potentially confounding age-related changes in expanded clonotypes. Observed TCR beta diversity per million T cells fell roughly linearly with age, and a significant reduction was already apparent by age about 36. Estimates of total diversity based on one million sequenced T cells were considered lower bounds and underestimates. There was a strong correlation between observed TCR beta diversity and the percentage of naive T cells measured by flow cytometry. Bulk unsorted PBMC profiling prevented conclusive comparison of naive and antigen-experienced compartments.

Donors were under 40 systemically healthy Caucasian individuals from Russia aged about 6 to 100 years. Around 9.8 milliliters of peripheral blood were collected from each donor into EDTA-treated Vacutainer tubes. PBMCs were isolated by Ficoll-Paque density-gradient centrifugation, with at least 6 million obtained per sample. Total RNA, at least 6 micrograms per sample, was extracted from PBMCs with Trizol reagent. Naive CD45RAhigh/CD27high T cell percentages were measured by flow cytometry on a PBMC aliquot from every donor. The library was made by 5' RACE. Sequencing instrument: Illumina HiSeq 2500. A second PCR of about 6 to 11 cycles was performed with a sample-barcoded 5' primer and a J-beta primer mix. Each TCR beta cDNA molecule received a unique molecular identifier from a template-switch 5' adaptor carrying 12 random nucleotides. At least 3 million CDR3-containing paired-end reads were obtained from each sample. First-strand cDNA synthesis was performed from all RNA using the Mint cDNA synthesis kit, with priming by a TRBC-specific oligonucleotide. Following uracil-DNA glycosylase treatment, all cDNA underwent a first 18-cycle PCR with the universal primers M1SS and BC2_uni_R. The source study handled its data this way. Each sample was normalized by randomly selecting 1 million high-quality reads, each carrying a distinct molecular identifier. Instead of being binned into consensus sequences, reads that shared molecular identifiers were thrown out. MiTCR, with a Q25 quality threshold and the strictest error-elimination algorithm, was used for CDR3 identification, clonotype clustering and error correction. A nonparametric unseen species model using Euler transformation provided a lower-bound estimate of total TCR beta diversity. Clones were called with MiXCR by TCRdb after fastp trimmed the public reads at Q25, and only in-frame beta chains were retained. All rows with the same CDR3 protein become a single entry with the most common DNA and genes. TCRdb's processing, not the authors' own work, is the source of the V and J calls. The sample contains fewer than 1 million distinct CDR3 sequences, approximately 44% of them found a single time. The ten top clones hold approximately 19% of the sample.

A word on this clonotype: Its antigen is still unknown. Nothing much larger sits one base from this clone, and base qualities are not available.

The CDR3 sequence holds 13 residues, the cysteine and phenylalanine included. Only the CDR3 DNA stays, 39 bases, in frame from base 1. Trimming removed 10 bases from V and 0 bases from J; the gene matches leave 2 bases unexplained. The CDR1 and CDR2 encoded by the germline V gene (reference sequence) are LGHDT and YNNKEL. Sequencing was done on a sample of blood. The receptor comes from a man in his sixties in good health. The V and J segments used are TRBV3-1 and TRBJ2-7, and 11 bases in between align with TRBD2. DNA sequence: TGTGCCACCGGGACTAGCGGCTCCTACGAGCAGTACTTC. Translated, it gives CATGTSGSYEQYF.